The rows below give T cell receptor beta chains drawn from one sample of a study of blood T cell repertoires in COVID-19. Generated by immunoSEQ multiplex PCR, the TCRdb table keeps only in-frame clones and is missing some. The table lists approximately 74,000 clones, approximately 91% of them singletons. Source material: peripheral blood. The receptors here all came from a man aged 65-85 years with acute or convalescent COVID-19. Both conserved end residues are part of each CDR3. D genes are given only for firm matches. Only some rows state a clone size, as once, few, many or a class for expanded clones.

>.|TRBJ2-1|TRBV7-2|.
CASSLTGPRYYNEQFF
TGTGCCAGCAGCTTAACAGGCCCCCGATACTACAATGAGCAGTTCTTC
>.|TRBJ2-1|TRBV7-3|.
CASSPKEGPVYNEQFF
TGTGCCAGCAGCCCCAAGGAGGGGCCCGTTTACAATGAGCAGTTCTTC
>TRBD1|TRBJ1-2|TRBV10-2|.
CASSEMGQGGGYTF
TGCGCCAGCAGTGAGATGGGACAGGGCGGCGGCTACACCTTC
>.|TRBJ1-1|TRBV19|.
CASSAQSTGRGTEAFF
TGTGCCAGTAGTGCCCAATCGACAGGTCGCGGCACTGAAGCTTTCTTT
>TRBD1|TRBJ2-1|TRBV24-1|.
CATSDFTPGQGYNEQFF
TGTGCCACCAGTGATTTTACGCCGGGACAGGGGTACAATGAGCAGTTCTTC
>.|TRBJ2-3|TRBV27|once
CASRGTPRGPDTQYF
TGTGCCAGCAGGGGGACCCCGCGGGGCCCAGATACGCAGTATTTT
>TRBD2|TRBJ2-1|TRBV6-2/TRBV6-3|.
CASSYGGGYNEQFF
TGTGCCAGCAGTTACGGGGGGGGCTACAATGAGCAGTTCTTC
>.|TRBJ1-6|TRBV6-1|.
CASSDNNRYNSPLHF
TGTGCCAGCAGTGATAATAACAGATATAATTCACCCCTCCACTTT
>.|TRBJ1-5|TRBV5-6|.
CASSTSNQPQHF
TGTGCCAGCAGCACATCAAATCAGCCCCAGCATTTT
>TRBD2|TRBJ2-7|TRBV29-1|.
CSVQSGGGYEQYF
TGCAGCGTCCAAAGCGGGGGGGGCTACGAGCAGTACTTC
>.|TRBJ1-5|TRBV19|.
CASSIAGGNQPQHF
TGTGCCAGTAGTATAGCAGGGGGCAATCAGCCCCAGCATTTT
>.|TRBJ1-5|TRBV6-1|.
CASSELTGFGTPQHF
TGTGCCAGCAGTGAACTCACAGGGTTTGGAACCCCCCAGCATTTT
>TRBD1|TRBJ1-1|TRBV10-2|few
CATGTGTLTEAFF
TGCGCCACTGGGACAGGGACCCTGACGGAAGCTTTCTTT
>TRBD1|TRBJ2-2|TRBV18|.
CASSPRPGQGSPGELFF
TGTGCCAGCTCCCCAAGACCGGGACAGGGGAGCCCCGGGGAGCTGTTTTTT
>.|TRBJ2-2|TRBV7-9|.
CASSQTSFWDAGELFF
TGTGCCAGCAGCCAGACTAGTTTTTGGGACGCCGGGGAGCTGTTTTTT
>.|TRBJ1-6|TRBV12-3/TRBV12-4|.
CASSKTGISPLHF
TGTGCCAGCAGTAAGACAGGAATTTCACCCCTCCACTTT
>TRBD2|TRBJ2-3|TRBV18|.
CASSRLAGGPGTDTQYF
TGTGCCAGCTCACGGCTAGCGGGAGGGCCCGGTACAGATACGCAGTATTTT
>TRBD1|TRBJ2-7|TRBV7-8|.
CASSLRDSSTYEQYF
TGTGCCAGCAGCCTAAGGGACAGTTCAACCTACGAGCAGTACTTC